What follows is one T cell receptor beta chain and its context. As yet, its antigen is unknown. The entry originates in a study of T cells in Graves' hyperthyroidism and ophthalmopathy. What was amplified from RNA transcripts were TCR beta CDR3 regions. The TCR CDR3 first-round RT-PCR relied on the HTBI primer set. From the multiplex PCR reads, TCRdb called clonotypes with MiXCR, one entry per CDR3 protein. The sample lists about 640,000 distinct CDR3 sequences, around 21% occurring once. General study points: Ophthalmopathy, as predicted by the model, came a median 6.5 months after the prediction.

This sequence originates from a man between 25 and 39 years old with Graves' ophthalmopathy. The sample was blood.

This CDR3 is CASSLREDQPQHF. The CDR3 nucleotides are TGTGCCAGCAGTTTGAGGGAAGATCAGCCCCAGCATTTT. J is TRBJ1-5 and V is TRBV12-3 or TRBV12-4; no reliable D call. V was pared by 3 bases and J by 5 bases, with 8 bases between. The CDR3 has 13 residues.